This TCR beta chain was profiled in a study of technical replicates of blood from several donors. This clone occurred a few times. Profiling relied on immunoSEQ multiplex PCR, and the TCRdb table lists in-frame clones only, not all of them. This table holds 50,000 to 80,000 clones, roughly 90% found once. V was shortened by 8 bases and J by 0 bases, with 20 bases between the two germline ends. CDR3 size: 17 residues. Germline V gene lookup returns CDR1 MRHNA and CDR2 SNTAGT. What was sequenced was PBMCs. V usage is TRBV6-4 and J usage is TRBJ1-5, with D maybe TRBD1 (5 bases). The receptor was isolated from a human donor in good health. Some clones in this sample may be carry-over from other donors' samples. The CDR3 DNA sequence: TGTGCCAGCGGTACTAAGCCAGGGATTTATAGCAATCAGCCCCAGCATTTT. Translating gives CASGTKPGIYSNQPQHF.